This TCR beta chain was sequenced for a study of control samples from healthy donors and cancer patients. The protocol was immunoSEQ multiplex PCR, while the TCRdb copy is restricted to in-frame clones and leaves out a portion. Of 180,000 or so clones in the sample, approximately 92% were seen once. The CDR3 extends over 14 amino acids. CDR1 LNHDA and CDR2 SQIVND come from the germline V gene (reference sequence). The V end lost 6 bases, the J end lost 4 bases, and 13 bases lay between the germline ends. The clonotype originates from an older woman in good health. The chain employs TRBV19 and TRBJ1-3; unclear D gene. The specimen was blood. Written as DNA, the CDR3 is TGTGCCAGTAGCCCCTGGACGGTAGGAAACACCATATATTTT. Translation: CASSPWTVGNTIYF.